Listed below are T cell receptor beta chains from one sample, sequenced in a study of blood T cells in healthy people across ages. Each CDR3 protein gets one entry after TCRdb re-called the 5' RACE reads with MiXCR. The sample contains about 680,000 distinct CDR3 sequences, around 45% of which appear only once. The sequenced material came from blood. These receptors originate from a woman aged 60-70 years in good health. Each CDR3 is given with its conserved first and last residue. The D gene is left open where the match is weak. The size entry is marked missing in some rows and otherwise reads once, few, many or a size class.

clone size | J gene | V gene | D gene | CDR3 protein | CDR3 DNA
many | TRBJ2-1 | TRBV12-3/TRBV12-4 | TRBD2 | CASSFVLAAYNEQFF | TGTGCCAGCAGTTTTGTGCTAGCGGCGTACAATGAGCAGTTCTTC
. | TRBJ2-1 | TRBV29-1 | . | CSVGGWGSYNEQFF | TGCAGCGTTGGGGGGTGGGGAAGCTACAATGAGCAGTTCTTC
. | TRBJ2-1 | TRBV11-2 | TRBD1 | CASSHWDRSYNEQFF | TGTGCCAGCAGCCACTGGGACAGGTCCTACAATGAGCAGTTCTTC
. | TRBJ2-5 | TRBV20-1 | . | CSARIGVSWETQYF | TGCAGTGCTAGAATAGGGGTATCTTGGGAGACCCAGTACTTC
. | TRBJ1-1 | TRBV20-1 | . | CSARDSGGRPTEAFF | TGCAGTGCTAGAGATAGTGGGGGGCGCCCCACTGAAGCTTTCTTT
. | TRBJ1-2 | TRBV29-1 | . | CSVEDPVELVGYTF | TGCAGCGTTGAAGATCCGGTGGAGCTGGTCGGCTACACCTTC
. | TRBJ2-3 | TRBV28 | TRBD2 | CASSQTSGRGFTDTQYF | TGTGCCAGCAGTCAAACTAGCGGGAGGGGTTTCACAGATACGCAGTATTTT
. | TRBJ2-1 | TRBV20-1 | TRBD2 | CSATLQTDRLDPELAVYYNEQFF | TGCAGTGCTACCTTACAAACTGACAGGCTCGACCCTGAACTAGCGGTTTACTACAATGAGCAGTTCTTC
. | TRBJ2-7 | TRBV5-1 | TRBD2 | CASSLAGAPYNEQYF | TGCGCCAGCAGCTTAGCGGGAGCGCCCTACAATGAGCAGTACTTC
few | TRBJ1-4 | TRBV4-3 | . | CASRRQHNEKLFF | TGCGCCAGCCGGCGACAGCACAATGAAAAACTGTTTTTT
. | TRBJ2-7 | TRBV4-2 | . | CASSQELQGVEQYF | TGTGCCAGCAGCCAAGAACTACAGGGTGTCGAGCAGTACTTC
. | TRBJ2-4 | TRBV7-3 | TRBD2 | CASSLGTSASIQYF | TGTGCCAGCAGCCTCGGGACTAGCGCAAGCATTCAGTACTTC
few | TRBJ2-7 | TRBV9 | . | CASSVAGANFYEQYF | TGTGCCAGCAGCGTAGCGGGGGCGAATTTCTACGAGCAGTACTTC
. | TRBJ2-1 | TRBV6-2/TRBV6-3 | TRBD2 | CASSYSYTSGTLDEQFF | TGTGCCAGCAGTTACTCGTACACCAGCGGGACGTTAGATGAGCAGTTCTTC
few | TRBJ2-7 | TRBV20-1 | TRBD1 | CSARQGSEQYF | TGCAGCGCCAGACAGGGGAGTGAGCAGTACTTC
. | TRBJ1-2 | TRBV28 | . | CASSPPGGSLNYGYTF | TGTGCCAGCAGTCCGCCGGGAGGGTCGCTAAACTATGGCTACACCTTC
. | TRBJ2-7 | TRBV18 | TRBD1 | CASSPSWTGVGEQYF | TGTGCCAGCTCACCATCCTGGACAGGGGTCGGCGAGCAGTACTTC
. | TRBJ2-5 | TRBV7-2 | TRBD2 | CASSLLGGRLAEGQYF | TGTGCCAGCAGCTTATTAGGCGGTAGACTAGCGGAGGGGCAGTACTTC
few | TRBJ2-3 | TRBV4-3 | TRBD1 | CASSHSRTGATDTQYF | TGCGCCAGCAGCCACAGCAGGACAGGGGCAACGGATACGCAGTATTTT
once | TRBJ2-5 | TRBV20-1 | TRBD1 | CSAVQGTQETQYF | TGCAGTGCCGTACAGGGGACCCAAGAGACCCAGTACTTC
. | TRBJ1-2 | TRBV5-4 | . | CASTPDWGPNYGYTF | TGTGCCAGCACCCCCGACTGGGGACCTAACTATGGCTACACCTTC
. | TRBJ2-7 | TRBV5-1 | . | CASSEEVRLYEQYF | TGCGCCAGCAGCGAGGAGGTCCGACTCTACGAGCAGTACTTC
. | TRBJ2-5 | TRBV20-1 | TRBD2 | CSARGSVLAGAAVPQETQYF | TGCAGTGCTAGAGGGTCGGTACTAGCGGGAGCCGCCGTTCCCCAAGAGACCCAGTACTTC
. | TRBJ2-1 | TRBV4-3 | . | CASSQGVGRNYNEQFF | TGCGCCAGCAGCCAAGGGGTGGGACGTAACTACAATGAGCAGTTCTTC
. | TRBJ2-1 | TRBV2 | . | CASSEGRYRRSDEQFF | TGTGCCAGCAGTGAAGGGCGGTACAGGAGGTCAGATGAGCAGTTCTTC
. | TRBJ2-3 | TRBV29-1 | . | CSVSGALDTQYF | TGCAGCGTTTCGGGGGCATTAGATACGCAGTATTTT
. | TRBJ1-1 | TRBV30 | . | CAWSVRVSNLNTEAFF | TGTGCCTGGAGTGTACGAGTTTCCAATCTGAACACTGAAGCTTTCTTT
. | TRBJ2-5 | TRBV3-1 | . | CASSPALGRQSYNEQYF | TGTGCCAGCAGCCCGGCCCTGGGCAGGCAATCCTACAATGAGCAGTACTTC
. | TRBJ2-7 | TRBV4-2 | TRBD2 | CASSQGLAGFYEQYF | TGTGCCAGCAGCCAAGGACTAGCGGGATTCTACGAGCAGTACTTC
. | TRBJ2-7 | TRBV6-1 | TRBD2 | CASSGLAVYEQYF | TGTGCCAGCAGTGGACTAGCGGTATACGAGCAGTACTTC
. | TRBJ2-3 | TRBV5-1 | . | CASNGALGTDTQYF | TGCGCCAGCAACGGGGCTTTGGGCACAGATACGCAGTATTTT
. | TRBJ2-6 | TRBV6-2/TRBV6-3 | . | CASGDFYSGANVLTF | TGTGCCAGCGGGGACTTCTACTCTGGGGCCAACGTCCTGACTTTC
. | TRBJ2-2 | TRBV2 | . | CASSMNTGELFF | TGTGCCAGCAGTATGAACACCGGGGAGCTGTTTTTT
. | TRBJ2-1 | TRBV7-2 | . | CASSLGGTTYEQFF | TGTGCCAGCAGCTTAGGTGGCACTACCTACGAGCAGTTCTTC
. | TRBJ2-7 | TRBV7-2 | . | CASSLVPGETGEQYF | TGTGCCAGCAGCTTAGTTCCGGGGGAGACGGGGGAGCAGTACTTC
few | TRBJ1-4 | TRBV29-1 | . | CSARAASGEKLFF | TGCTCCGCGAGGGCAGCGTCGGGCGAAAAACTGTTTTTT